Listed below are T cell receptor beta chains from one sample, sequenced in a study of response to subunit inactivated influenza vaccine. TCRdb processed the RT-PCR reads anew with MiXCR; each CDR3 protein has one entry. The sample carries roughly 500,000 distinct CDR3 sequences, roughly 25% recorded once. Sequenced material: CD4+ T cells sorted from PBMCs, taken 5 to 6 days after vaccination. The receptors come from a man in his fifties or sixties who received an inactivated influenza vaccine. CDR3s include the opening cysteine and the closing phenylalanine or tryptophan. The D gene is left open where the match is weak. Not all rows give a size; the values are once, few, many and, for expanded clones, a class.

clone_size: few; v_call: TRBV24-1; d_call: -; j_call: TRBJ2-7; cdr3_aa: CATSDRTEFGQYF; cdr3_nt: TGTGCCACCAGTGATAGGACAGAATTCGGGCAGTACTTC
clone_size: few; v_call: TRBV5-1; d_call: -; j_call: TRBJ2-5; cdr3_aa: CASSLERGGGETQYF; cdr3_nt: TGCGCCAGCAGCTTGGAGAGGGGCGGTGGAGAGACCCAGTACTTC
clone_size: few; v_call: TRBV7-8; d_call: -; j_call: TRBJ1-2; cdr3_aa: CASSLARASGAGGYTF; cdr3_nt: TGTGCCAGCAGCTTAGCGCGTGCGTCAGGGGCCGGGGGCTACACCTTC
clone_size: once; v_call: TRBV24-1; d_call: -; j_call: TRBJ2-2; cdr3_aa: CATSESGRSNTGELFF; cdr3_nt: TGTGCCACCAGTGAGTCGGGACGTTCGAACACCGGGGAGCTGTTTTTT
clone_size: -; v_call: TRBV28; d_call: -; j_call: TRBJ2-7; cdr3_aa: CASSFTASSYEQYF; cdr3_nt: TGTGCCAGCAGTTTTACGGCTAGCTCCTACGAGCAGTACTTC
clone_size: -; v_call: TRBV12-3/TRBV12-4; d_call: -; j_call: TRBJ2-7; cdr3_aa: CASSFRAASSYEQYF; cdr3_nt: TGTGCCAGCAGTTTTAGGGCAGCGAGCTCCTACGAGCAGTACTTC
clone_size: -; v_call: TRBV12-3/TRBV12-4; d_call: -; j_call: TRBJ2-7; cdr3_aa: CASSFGSGEQYF; cdr3_nt: TGTGCCAGCAGTTTTGGTTCGGGAGAGCAGTACTTC
clone_size: few; v_call: TRBV6-5; d_call: TRBD1; j_call: TRBJ1-1; cdr3_aa: CASSYGIQGATEAFF; cdr3_nt: TGTGCCAGCAGTTACGGAATCCAGGGGGCCACTGAAGCTTTCTTT
clone_size: few; v_call: TRBV6-5; d_call: TRBD2; j_call: TRBJ2-1; cdr3_aa: CASSYSISSGSVNEQFF; cdr3_nt: TGTGCCAGCAGTTACTCGATATCTAGCGGGAGCGTCAATGAGCAGTTCTTC
clone_size: many; v_call: TRBV12-3/TRBV12-4; d_call: TRBD1; j_call: TRBJ2-7; cdr3_aa: CASSGTGGKYEQYF; cdr3_nt: TGTGCCAGCAGCGGGACAGGGGGCAAATACGAGCAGTACTTC
clone_size: -; v_call: TRBV20-1; d_call: -; j_call: TRBJ1-4; cdr3_aa: CSAWTRPTNEKLFF; cdr3_nt: TGCAGTGCGTGGACAAGACCAACTAATGAAAAACTGTTTTTT
clone_size: -; v_call: TRBV7-9; d_call: -; j_call: TRBJ2-7; cdr3_aa: CASSDLRTANYEQYF; cdr3_nt: TGTGCCAGCTCGGACCTTAGGACAGCCAATTACGAGCAGTACTTC
clone_size: -; v_call: TRBV11-2; d_call: TRBD1; j_call: TRBJ1-5; cdr3_aa: CASSLGGTGSYSNQPQHF; cdr3_nt: TGTGCCAGCAGCTTAGGTGGGACAGGGTCCTATAGCAATCAGCCCCAGCATTTT
clone_size: -; v_call: TRBV20-1; d_call: -; j_call: TRBJ2-7; cdr3_aa: CSARVGRYEQYF; cdr3_nt: TGCAGTGCTAGAGTTGGGCGGTACGAGCAGTACTTC
clone_size: -; v_call: TRBV7-2; d_call: TRBD2; j_call: TRBJ2-7; cdr3_aa: CASSLEGLAVPNEQYF; cdr3_nt: TGTGCCAGCAGCTTAGAAGGACTAGCGGTACCTAACGAGCAGTACTTC
clone_size: many; v_call: TRBV12-3/TRBV12-4; d_call: -; j_call: TRBJ1-4; cdr3_aa: CASSSAATNEKLFF; cdr3_nt: TGTGCCAGCAGTTCTGCTGCAACTAATGAAAAACTGTTTTTT
clone_size: few; v_call: TRBV4-2; d_call: -; j_call: TRBJ2-1; cdr3_aa: CASSQVSGNGYYNEQFF; cdr3_nt: TGTGCCAGCAGCCAAGTGAGTGGGAATGGGTACTACAATGAGCAGTTCTTC
clone_size: -; v_call: TRBV28; d_call: TRBD1; j_call: TRBJ2-2; cdr3_aa: CASSSLLDRGFLFF; cdr3_nt: TGTGCCAGCAGTTCCCTATTAGACAGGGGTTTTTTGTTTTTT
clone_size: few; v_call: TRBV15; d_call: TRBD2; j_call: TRBJ2-1; cdr3_aa: CATSRAGSGSVEQFF; cdr3_nt: TGTGCCACCAGCAGAGCCGGTAGCGGGAGTGTTGAGCAGTTCTTC
clone_size: -; v_call: TRBV12-3/TRBV12-4; d_call: TRBD1; j_call: TRBJ1-1; cdr3_aa: CASSLSPQGVGEAFF; cdr3_nt: TGTGCCAGCAGTTTAAGTCCACAGGGGGTGGGTGAAGCTTTCTTT
clone_size: -; v_call: TRBV27; d_call: TRBD1; j_call: TRBJ1-5; cdr3_aa: CASSTGQGRNQPQHF; cdr3_nt: TGTGCCAGCAGTACTGGACAGGGAAGGAATCAGCCCCAGCATTTT
clone_size: many; v_call: TRBV25-1; d_call: -; j_call: TRBJ2-1; cdr3_aa: CASSDVGVEDAGHNEQFF; cdr3_nt: TGTGCCAGCAGTGATGTTGGCGTGGAGGACGCGGGACACAATGAGCAGTTCTTC
clone_size: few; v_call: TRBV6-2/TRBV6-3; d_call: TRBD1; j_call: TRBJ1-2; cdr3_aa: CASRPTGAANYGYTF; cdr3_nt: TGTGCCAGCAGACCAACAGGGGCGGCTAACTATGGCTACACCTTC
clone_size: -; v_call: TRBV11-1; d_call: TRBD1; j_call: TRBJ2-6; cdr3_aa: CASSLEDRGYSGANVLTF; cdr3_nt: TGTGCCAGCAGCTTAGAGGACAGGGGATACTCTGGGGCCAACGTCCTGACTTTC
clone_size: -; v_call: TRBV6-5; d_call: -; j_call: TRBJ1-5; cdr3_aa: CASSYGASSNQPQHF; cdr3_nt: TGTGCCAGCAGTTACGGAGCGAGTAGCAATCAGCCCCAGCATTTT
clone_size: few; v_call: TRBV2; d_call: -; j_call: TRBJ2-4; cdr3_aa: CASSDPSRDQYF; cdr3_nt: TGTGCCAGCAGTGATCCTAGCCGCGATCAGTACTTC
clone_size: once; v_call: TRBV7-9; d_call: -; j_call: TRBJ1-1; cdr3_aa: CASSSPPSQAFF; cdr3_nt: TGTGCCAGCAGCTCCCCCCCATCCCAAGCTTTCTTT
clone_size: many; v_call: TRBV6-2/TRBV6-3; d_call: TRBD1; j_call: TRBJ2-1; cdr3_aa: CASSYNQGAYNEQFF; cdr3_nt: TGTGCCAGCAGTTACAATCAGGGGGCTTACAATGAGCAGTTCTTC
clone_size: few; v_call: TRBV12-3/TRBV12-4; d_call: -; j_call: TRBJ2-1; cdr3_aa: CASSINGRPNEQFF; cdr3_nt: TGTGCCAGCAGTATCAATGGGAGGCCCAATGAGCAGTTCTTC
clone_size: few; v_call: TRBV2; d_call: -; j_call: TRBJ1-6; cdr3_aa: CASSDTGRYNSPLHF; cdr3_nt: TGTGCCAGCAGCGATACGGGCCGCTATAATTCACCCCTCCACTTT
clone_size: -; v_call: TRBV15; d_call: -; j_call: TRBJ2-5; cdr3_aa: CATSRGIVAGRETQYF; cdr3_nt: TGTGCCACCAGCAGAGGAATAGTGGCAGGACGAGAGACCCAGTACTTC
clone_size: -; v_call: TRBV19; d_call: -; j_call: TRBJ1-1; cdr3_aa: CASSTRAAGNTEAFF; cdr3_nt: TGTGCCAGTAGTACAAGGGCCGCGGGGAACACTGAAGCTTTCTTT
clone_size: once; v_call: TRBV29-1; d_call: TRBD2; j_call: TRBJ2-5; cdr3_aa: CSVVGLAGEETQYF; cdr3_nt: TGCAGCGTTGTTGGGCTAGCGGGAGAAGAGACCCAGTACTTC
clone_size: -; v_call: TRBV7-3; d_call: TRBD2; j_call: TRBJ2-2; cdr3_aa: CASSLRTSGSVSGELFF; cdr3_nt: TGTGCCAGCAGCTTGAGGACTAGCGGGAGTGTCTCCGGGGAGCTGTTTTTT
clone_size: once; v_call: TRBV4-1; d_call: -; j_call: TRBJ2-2; cdr3_aa: CASSQVRRGRTGELFF; cdr3_nt: TGCGCCAGCAGCCAAGTCCGCCGGGGTCGCACCGGGGAGCTGTTTTTT
clone_size: few; v_call: TRBV12-3/TRBV12-4; d_call: -; j_call: TRBJ2-2; cdr3_aa: CASSPPRSGPNTGELFF; cdr3_nt: TGTGCCAGCAGCCCCCCCAGGAGCGGCCCGAACACCGGGGAGCTGTTTTTT
clone_size: many; v_call: TRBV7-7; d_call: -; j_call: TRBJ2-2; cdr3_aa: CASSLDHNTGELFF; cdr3_nt: TGTGCCAGCAGCTTAGACCATAACACCGGGGAGCTGTTTTTT
clone_size: few; v_call: TRBV5-1; d_call: -; j_call: TRBJ1-4; cdr3_aa: CASSLSGVPNEKLFF; cdr3_nt: TGCGCCAGCAGCTTGTCGGGGGTCCCTAATGAAAAACTGTTTTTT
clone_size: few; v_call: TRBV5-1; d_call: -; j_call: TRBJ2-7; cdr3_aa: CASRNGGGQVQEQYF; cdr3_nt: TGCGCCAGCAGAAATGGAGGGGGGCAGGTCCAAGAGCAGTACTTC
clone_size: -; v_call: TRBV7-2; d_call: -; j_call: TRBJ1-5; cdr3_aa: CASSIYWSRGQPQHF; cdr3_nt: TGTGCCAGCAGCATATATTGGTCTAGGGGCCAGCCCCAGCATTTT
clone_size: few; v_call: TRBV12-3/TRBV12-4; d_call: -; j_call: TRBJ1-2; cdr3_aa: CASSLRGTAYGYTF; cdr3_nt: TGTGCCAGCAGTTTAAGGGGGACGGCCTATGGCTACACCTTC
clone_size: few; v_call: TRBV20-1; d_call: -; j_call: TRBJ2-7; cdr3_aa: CSARDVENSYEQYF; cdr3_nt: TGCAGTGCTAGAGATGTTGAGAACTCCTACGAGCAGTACTTC
clone_size: few; v_call: TRBV20-1; d_call: TRBD1; j_call: TRBJ1-1; cdr3_aa: CSASDRAVAEAFF; cdr3_nt: TGCAGTGCTAGCGACAGGGCAGTCGCTGAAGCTTTCTTT
clone_size: -; v_call: TRBV7-9; d_call: TRBD2; j_call: TRBJ2-5; cdr3_aa: CASSFGRASQETQYF; cdr3_nt: TGTGCCAGCAGCTTCGGGAGGGCAAGCCAAGAGACCCAGTACTTC
clone_size: -; v_call: TRBV7-2; d_call: -; j_call: TRBJ1-1; cdr3_aa: CASNPGLKGTEAFF; cdr3_nt: TGTGCCAGCAATCCAGGGTTGAAAGGGACTGAAGCTTTCTTT
clone_size: -; v_call: TRBV4-2; d_call: TRBD2; j_call: TRBJ2-7; cdr3_aa: CASSQGTSGSLYEQYF; cdr3_nt: TGTGCCAGCAGCCAGGGGACTAGCGGGAGTTTGTACGAGCAGTACTTC
clone_size: few; v_call: TRBV28; d_call: TRBD2; j_call: TRBJ2-1; cdr3_aa: CASRNSGRAHEQFF; cdr3_nt: TGTGCCAGCAGAAATAGCGGGAGGGCCCATGAGCAGTTCTTC
clone_size: few; v_call: TRBV11-2; d_call: -; j_call: TRBJ1-1; cdr3_aa: CASSLGFSGANTEAFF; cdr3_nt: TGTGCCAGCAGCTTAGGATTTTCAGGGGCGAACACTGAAGCTTTCTTT
clone_size: many; v_call: TRBV5-5; d_call: TRBD1; j_call: TRBJ2-2; cdr3_aa: CASSFGQGRNTGELFF; cdr3_nt: TGTGCCAGCAGCTTCGGACAGGGGCGGAACACCGGGGAGCTGTTTTTT
clone_size: -; v_call: TRBV12-3/TRBV12-4; d_call: -; j_call: TRBJ1-2; cdr3_aa: CASRGTPGGSYTF; cdr3_nt: TGTGCCAGCAGGGGGACCCCCGGAGGTAGCTACACCTTC
clone_size: many; v_call: TRBV11-1; d_call: -; j_call: TRBJ2-3; cdr3_aa: CASSPRQPRRTDTQYF; cdr3_nt: TGTGCCAGCAGCCCCCGACAGCCTCGCAGAACAGATACGCAGTATTTT